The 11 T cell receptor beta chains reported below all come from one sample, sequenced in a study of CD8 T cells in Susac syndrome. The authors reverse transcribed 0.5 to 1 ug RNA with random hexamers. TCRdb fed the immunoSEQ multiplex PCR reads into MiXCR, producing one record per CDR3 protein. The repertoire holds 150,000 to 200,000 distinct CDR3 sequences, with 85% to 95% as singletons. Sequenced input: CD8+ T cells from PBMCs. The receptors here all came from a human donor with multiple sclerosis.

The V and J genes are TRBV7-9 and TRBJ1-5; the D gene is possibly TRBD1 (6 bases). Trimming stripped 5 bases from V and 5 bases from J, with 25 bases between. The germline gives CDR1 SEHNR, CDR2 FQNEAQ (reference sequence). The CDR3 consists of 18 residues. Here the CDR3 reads CASSRDPVGAQRDQPQHF. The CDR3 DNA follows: TGTGCCAGCAGCCGCGACCCCGTGGGGGCCCAGAGGGATCAGCCCCAGCATTTT. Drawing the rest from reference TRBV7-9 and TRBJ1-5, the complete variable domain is DTGVSQNPRHKITKRGQNVTFRCDPISEHNRLYWYRQTLGQGPEFLTYFQNEAQLEKSRLLSDRFSAERPKGSFSTLEIQRTEQGDSAMYLCASSRDPVGAQRDQPQHFGDGTRLSIL.

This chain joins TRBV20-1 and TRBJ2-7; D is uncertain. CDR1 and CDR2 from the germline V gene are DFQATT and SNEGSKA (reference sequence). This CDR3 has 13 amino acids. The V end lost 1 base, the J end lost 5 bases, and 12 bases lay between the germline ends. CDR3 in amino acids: CSARASGSHEQYF. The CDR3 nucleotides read TGCAGTGCTAGAGCCTCGGGCTCTCACGAGCAGTACTTC.

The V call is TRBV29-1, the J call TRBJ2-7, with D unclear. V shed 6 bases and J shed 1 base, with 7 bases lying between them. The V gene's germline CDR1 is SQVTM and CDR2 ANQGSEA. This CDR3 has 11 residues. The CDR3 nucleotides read TGCAGCGTCCTTGTGTCCTACGAGCAGTACTTC. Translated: CSVLVSYEQYF.

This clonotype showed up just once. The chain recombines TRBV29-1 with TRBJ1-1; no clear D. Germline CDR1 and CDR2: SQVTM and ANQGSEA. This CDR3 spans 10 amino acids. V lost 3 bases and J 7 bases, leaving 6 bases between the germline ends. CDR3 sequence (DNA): TGCAGCGTTGAGAGCGGTGAAGCTTTCTTT. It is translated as CSVESGEAFF. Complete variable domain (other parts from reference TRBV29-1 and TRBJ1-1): SAVISQKPSRDICQRGTSLTIQCQVDSQVTMMFWYRQQPGQSLTLIATANQGSEATYESGFVIDKFPISRPNLTFSTLTVSNMSPEDSSIYLCSVESGEAFFGQGTRLTVV.

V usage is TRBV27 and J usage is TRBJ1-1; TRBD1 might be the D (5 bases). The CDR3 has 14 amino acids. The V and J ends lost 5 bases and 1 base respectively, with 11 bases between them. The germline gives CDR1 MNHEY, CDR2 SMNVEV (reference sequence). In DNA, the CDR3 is TGTGCCAGCAGTCGCGTAGACAGGAACACTGAAGCTTTCTTT. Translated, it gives CASSRVDRNTEAFF.

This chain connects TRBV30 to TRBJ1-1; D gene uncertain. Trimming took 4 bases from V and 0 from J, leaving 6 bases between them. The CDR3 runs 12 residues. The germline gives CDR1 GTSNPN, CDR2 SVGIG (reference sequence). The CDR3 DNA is TGTGCCTGGAACGCCGTGAACACTGAAGCTTTCTTT. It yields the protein CAWNAVNTEAFF.

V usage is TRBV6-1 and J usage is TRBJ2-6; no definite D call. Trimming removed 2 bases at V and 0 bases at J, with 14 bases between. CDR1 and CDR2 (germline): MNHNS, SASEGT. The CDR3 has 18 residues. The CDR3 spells CASSERYRLSSGANVLTF. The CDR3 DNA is TGTGCCAGCAGTGAAAGATATCGCCTTAGCTCTGGGGCCAACGTCCTGACTTTC.

The CDR3 is CASSFRPGQGYQETQYF. The CDR3 DNA is TGCGCCAGCAGCTTCCGACCGGGACAGGGGTATCAAGAGACCCAGTACTTC. J is TRBJ2-5 and V is TRBV5-1; TRBD1 aligns across 10 bases. The germline V gene encodes CDR1 SGHRS and CDR2 YFSETQ. V trimming: 2 bases; J trimming: 2 bases; junction bases outside the gene matches: 9. The CDR3 spans 17 residues.

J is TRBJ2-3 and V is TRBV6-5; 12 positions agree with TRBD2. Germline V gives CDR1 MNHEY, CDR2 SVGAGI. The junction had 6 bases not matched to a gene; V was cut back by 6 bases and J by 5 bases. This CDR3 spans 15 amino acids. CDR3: CASSILAGGRDTQYF. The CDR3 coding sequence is TGTGCCAGCAGCATCCTAGCGGGAGGGCGAGATACGCAGTATTTT.

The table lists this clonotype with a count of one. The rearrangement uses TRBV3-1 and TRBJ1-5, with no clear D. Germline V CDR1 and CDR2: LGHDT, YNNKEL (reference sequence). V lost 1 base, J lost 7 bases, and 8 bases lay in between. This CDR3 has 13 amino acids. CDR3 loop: CASSQGLGQPQHF. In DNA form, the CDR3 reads TGTGCCAGCAGCCAAGGTCTTGGGCAGCCCCAGCATTTT.

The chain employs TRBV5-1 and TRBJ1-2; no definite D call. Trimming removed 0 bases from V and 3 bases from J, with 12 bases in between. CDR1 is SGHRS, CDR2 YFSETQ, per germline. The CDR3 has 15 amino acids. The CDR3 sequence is CASSLELDWDYGYTF. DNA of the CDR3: TGCGCCAGCAGCTTGGAGTTAGATTGGGACTATGGCTACACCTTC.